This TCR beta chain appears in the sequencing data of a study of CD8 T cells in Susac syndrome. With random hexamers, 0.5 to 1 ug RNA was reverse transcribed. An immunoSEQ multiplex PCR amplified TCR beta CDR3 over 54 Vbeta and 13 Jbeta. Using its own MiXCR run on the immunoSEQ multiplex PCR reads, TCRdb lists one record per CDR3 protein. The sample lists a few hundred thousand distinct CDR3 sequences; approximately 92% were seen once. In this sample, this clonotype turned up once. As yet, its antigen is unknown. Study-level results: The TCR sequencing and HLA analysis in the study involved a relatively small number of individuals, as the study acknowledged.

Sequencing targeted TCR beta in blood CD8+ and CD4+ T cells. Through negative isolation, CD4+ and CD8+ T cells were obtained, while TEMRA cells were enriched using FACS. The CDR3 is 13 residues long. Germline CDR1 reads SQVTM; CDR2 reads ANQGSEA. V gave up 1 base and J gave up 7 bases; unmatched junction bases: 6. This clonotype was sampled from a human donor with multiple sclerosis. The sequenced material came from CD4+ T cells from PBMCs. The gene calls are TRBV29-1 and TRBJ2-5; 7 bases line up with TRBD2. The CDR3 DNA reads as TGCAGCGTTGAAGTCTCGGGGGAGGGGACCCAGTACTTC. Encoded protein: CSVEVSGEGTQYF.